Listed below are T cell receptor beta chains from one sample, sequenced in a study of OX40 agonist ivuxolimab in advanced cancers. Assay used: immunoSEQ multiplex PCR; TCRdb lists only in-frame clones, some missing. Among some 15,000 clones listed, under 95% were seen once. The source material was CD4+ or CD8+ T cells sorted from blood, sampled in a trial of the OX40 agonist ivuxolimab. The receptor source for this set is an adult with an advanced solid tumor such as melanoma, head and neck, liver or kidney cancer. The CDR3 runs from the conserved cysteine through the conserved F or W. The D gene is left open where the match is weak.

V gene,D gene,CDR3 protein
TRBV11-2,.,CASRTGPLGHTGELFF
TRBV10-3,TRBD2,CAISDLGGRSSYEQYF
TRBV5-1,TRBD2,CASSVGLAGDEQYF
TRBV4-1,.,CASSHPGDYEQYF
TRBV6-1,.,CASSDGYGGAYEQYF
TRBV19,TRBD1,CASSEDREASYNQPQHF
TRBV5-4,TRBD2,CASSNELAGAQETQYF
TRBV5-6,.,CASSSPPDTYTGELFF
TRBV10-3,.,CAISGRGGTEAFF
TRBV6-1,.,CASSQDSYGYTF
TRBV5-6,TRBD1,CASSFGTVNTEAFF
TRBV11-3,.,CASSDNVGSYNEQFF
TRBV5-4,.,CASSLGRGNTIYF
TRBV7-3,.,CASSWVGSTDTQYF
TRBV7-6,TRBD2,CASSLASGSADTQYF
TRBV2,.,CASLPPGLSSYNEQFF
TRBV6-5,.,CASKTGLGEQYF
TRBV2,TRBD2,CASSRTSGRASAYEQYF
TRBV5-4,.,CASSPTGAPSYEQYF
TRBV19,TRBD1,CASSPKKGQGVGKLFF
TRBV7-9,.,CASSLVSEETQYF
TRBV29-1,.,CSVLQLITSTDTQYF
TRBV5-4,.,CASSLAGFEQYF
TRBV2,.,CASSETAGDGEKLFF
TRBV2,.,CASSDNREIMTQHF
TRBV19,.,CASSIPHNEQFF
TRBV13,.,CASSLAVQETQYF
TRBV5-6,.,CASSLDGSSNEQFF
TRBV27,TRBD1,CASSPDRANTEAFF
TRBV6-1,.,CASSRGGYEQYF
TRBV6-6,.,CASSYMISGANVLTF
TRBV7-9,TRBD1,CASSYRGEQFF
TRBV30,.,CAWSPGGINEQFF
TRBV4-1,TRBD2,CASSQESGRAYEQYF
TRBV9,TRBD2,CASSPPPGLAGVEQYF
TRBV11-1,TRBD1,CASSLDRDSSYEQYF
TRBV27,TRBD2,CASSLSGLEGDYEQYF
TRBV9,.,CASSVEGNTGELFF
TRBV7-9,.,CASSLAQGSYNEQFF
TRBV4-1,TRBD2,CASSQDGLAGLYEQYF
TRBV7-9,.,CASSLGDTETQYF
TRBV7-6,TRBD2,CASSFPGLAGVGETQYF
TRBV19,.,CASTPGGPEAFF
TRBV7-7,.,CASSLVRTDTQYF
TRBV27,.,CASSRGPSYNEQFF
TRBV25-1,.,CASSEWYETPNNEQFF
TRBV28,TRBD1,CASSQGMTGDEQYF
TRBV5-1,.,CASSLDGGYLNTEAFF
TRBV4-1,TRBD1,CASSPPGQGAEEQYF
TRBV27,.,CASSLGGYNEQFF
TRBV19,.,CASSFGISYEQYF
TRBV6-1,.,CASSEGGYGYTF
TRBV10-1,.,CASSVEQGTYEQYF
TRBV28,.,CASSLWGEIGYGYTF
TRBV6-5,.,CASRSTGIDYEQYF